This T cell receptor (beta chain) was recorded in a study of cytomegalovirus exposure and HLA in healthy donors. Study results and limitations: Donors belonging to an Asian-associated ancestry cluster reportedly showed fewer N-insertions in productive TCRs than the approximately 670-donor mean, according to what a later analysis found. Researchers reported in a later analysis that a missense DCLRE1C variant was tied to TCR beta V- and J-gene trimming.

This CDR3 contains 14 residues. Germline V lookup: CDR1 ENHRY, CDR2 SYGVKD. The PCR was carried out with 60 Vbeta primers and 13 Jbeta primers. Sequencing used immunoSEQ multiplex PCR; TCRdb keeps in-frame clones, though not all of them. Seen here are some 200,000 clones, just under 70% observed once, and the top ten hold 2.6%. Concerning this clone: Its target is unknown. Its ends do not fully match the called genes, so a read error is possible. This CDR3 is also generated by other DNA sequences in the sample.

The sequencing sample was made of PBMCs. The chain couples TRBV10-3 to TRBJ2-7; D perhaps matches TRBD2 (5 bases). The TCR was taken from a man aged 35 to 55 in good health and CMV-seropositive. CDR3: CAISGGSISYEQYF. For the CDR3, the DNA is TGTGCTATCAGCGGCGGATCCATCTCCTACGAGCAGTACTTC.